This T cell receptor beta chain emerged from a study of blood T cells in healthy people across ages. For this clonotype: The target antigen is unknown.

The study, taken as a whole, reports: Bulk PBMC profiling left naive and antigen-experienced comparisons inconclusive.

It was with a sample-barcoded 5' primer and a J-beta primer mix that a second PCR of roughly 7 to 12 cycles was run. Every single cDNA molecule received a tag from a template-switch adaptor with 12 random nucleotides. Every sample returned 2.5 million or more CDR3-containing paired-end reads. TCRdb reprocessed the 5' RACE reads via MiXCR and lists one record per CDR3 protein. In the table there are around 800,000 distinct CDR3 sequences, around a quarter of which are singletons. The CDR3 is 16 amino acids. V lost 1 base, J lost 6 bases, and 7 bases stayed unmatched. Per germline, CDR1 SGHRS and CDR2 YFSETQ. The same specimen was also included in a second study, on T cells of mothers and their children. That publication notes: Reads recorded for TCR beta CDR3 numbered over 9 million per mother and roughly 2.7 million per child.

This TCR came from a boy under 18 in good health. Sequenced: blood. This chain connects TRBV5-1 to TRBJ2-2, with TRBD1 matching 9 bases. CDR3 coding DNA: TGCGCCAGCAGCTTGATGGGGACAGGGTCTGCCGGGGAGCTGTTTTTT. Translated, it gives CASSLMGTGSAGELFF.